These T cell receptor beta chains were read from a single sample in a study of blood T cell repertoires in COVID-19. The table came from immunoSEQ multiplex PCR; TCRdb's copy has only in-frame clones and leaves some out. The repertoire consists of hundreds of thousands of clones, with about 83% occurring once and the leading ten covering about 1.3%. Input material: peripheral blood. Every receptor here comes from a woman in her twenties or thirties with COVID-19, enrolled during active disease. Each CDR3 is given with its conserved first and last residue. D genes are given only for firm matches. Clone size appears in some rows only: once, few, many, or a class for an expanded clone.

TRBD2	TRBV2	TRBJ2-1	.	TGTGCCAGCAGTGTAGGACTAGCGGGGAGCTCCTACAATGAGCAGTTCTTC	CASSVGLAGSSYNEQFF
.	TRBV20-1	TRBJ2-2	.	TGCAGTGCTAGACGGACCGGGGAGCTGTTTTTT	CSARRTGELFF
.	TRBV28	TRBJ1-2	once	TGTCTGACCGGGGGTAACTATGGCTACACCTTC	CLTGGNYGYTF
.	TRBV7-2	TRBJ2-5	.	TGTGCCAGCAGCTCAGCCGGGACGGGGGAGGAGACCCAGTACTTC	CASSSAGTGEETQYF
TRBD1	TRBV19	TRBJ1-4	once	TGTGCCAGTAGTATGGGACAGTTTAATGAAAAACTGTTTTTT	CASSMGQFNEKLFF
.	TRBV3-1/TRBV3-2	TRBJ2-1	.	TGTGCCAGCAGCCCCATACTAAGCTCCTACAATGAGCAGTTCTTC	CASSPILSSYNEQFF
.	TRBV19	TRBJ2-3	.	TGTGCCACATCGGTTCTCGAAGATACGCAGTATTTT	CATSVLEDTQYF
.	TRBV5-1	TRBJ1-5	.	TGCGCCAGCAGCCCGGGGGGGCGTTGGGATCAGCCCCAGCATTTT	CASSPGGRWDQPQHF
.	TRBV7-3	TRBJ2-2	.	TGTGCCAGCAGCTTATCTACTACGGGAACCGGGGAGCTGTTTTTT	CASSLSTTGTGELFF
TRBD2	TRBV5-4	TRBJ2-1	.	TGTGCCAGCAGCGCTAGCGGGGTCCCCTACAATGAGCAGTTCTTC	CASSASGVPYNEQFF
.	TRBV7-2	TRBJ2-1	.	TGTGCCAGCAGTTTATCTAGCTATGAGCAGTTCTTC	CASSLSSYEQFF
.	TRBV19	TRBJ1-1	.	TGTGCCAGTGGGCGGGGTTTTGAAGCTTTCTTT	CASGRGFEAFF
TRBD1	TRBV5-6	TRBJ1-2	.	TGTGCCAGCAGCTTGGGGGACAGGGGTGGCTACACCTTC	CASSLGDRGGYTF
.	TRBV4-1	TRBJ2-1	once	TGCGCCAGCAGCCAAGATATAGCGGACGGAAATGAGCAGTTCTTC	CASSQDIADGNEQFF
TRBD1	TRBV29-1	TRBJ1-2	.	TGCAGCGTTGAATGGGGACAGGGGACCGGCGGCTACACCTTC	CSVEWGQGTGGYTF
.	TRBV10-1	TRBJ2-1	.	TGCGCCAGCAGTGAAGGGCAGGGGAACAACAATGAGCAGTTCTTC	CASSEGQGNNNEQFF
TRBD2	TRBV7-2	TRBJ2-3	.	TGTGCCAGCAGCTTCGCGGGGGGGGATACGCAGTATTTT	CASSFAGGDTQYF
.	TRBV3-1/TRBV3-2	TRBJ2-7	once	TGTGCCAGCAGCTCCAGCGGAACCTACGAGCAGTACTTC	CASSSSGTYEQYF
.	TRBV5-5	TRBJ2-5	.	TGTGCCAGCAGCTTGGCGGTACAGGAGACCCAGTACTTC	CASSLAVQETQYF
.	TRBV19	TRBJ2-2	.	TGTGCCACCCGGAGTAGTCAGACCGGGGAGCTGTTTTTT	CATRSSQTGELFF
.	TRBV7-9	TRBJ1-4	.	TGTGCCAGCAGCTTAGCGCAAGGGGTACGGGATGAAAAACTGTTTTTT	CASSLAQGVRDEKLFF
TRBD2	TRBV7-7	TRBJ2-3	.	TGTGCCAGCAGCGGGTCGGGGGGGGATACGCAGTATTTT	CASSGSGGDTQYF
TRBD1	TRBV6-6	TRBJ1-5	.	TGTGCCAGCAGTTCACCGCCAGGGGGGTGTTATTTT	CASSSPPGGCYF
.	TRBV18	TRBJ1-1	.	TGTGCCAGCTCACCGATAGACAAGAACACTGAAGCTTTCTTT	CASSPIDKNTEAFF
TRBD2	TRBV5-1	TRBJ2-1	.	TGCGCCAGCAGCCACCGGACTAGCGGAACCTACAATGAGCAGTTCTTC	CASSHRTSGTYNEQFF
TRBD2	TRBV3-1/TRBV3-2	TRBJ2-6	.	TGTGCCAGCAGCCAAGTCAGTCGCGGGGGAATGCGCTCTGGGGCCAACGTCCTGACTTTC	CASSQVSRGGMRSGANVLTF
.	TRBV19	TRBJ2-3	.	TGTGCCAGTATGCCGCTCGGGGGTGCCGCAGATACGCAGTATTTT	CASMPLGGAADTQYF
TRBD1	TRBV10-3	TRBJ1-1	.	TGTGCCATCAGATGGGACAGAAAGAACACTGAAGCTTTCTTT	CAIRWDRKNTEAFF
TRBD2	TRBV3-1/TRBV3-2	TRBJ2-2	.	TGTGCCAGCAGCCAGCTAGCGGGGCGCACCGGGGAGCTGTTTTTT	CASSQLAGRTGELFF
.	TRBV10-3	TRBJ1-1	.	TGTGCCATCAGTGTGGAGGGGCGGGAAGCTTTCTTT	CAISVEGREAFF